The 27 T cell receptor beta chains in this list originate from one sample, sequenced in a study of human T cells and chemical hapten exposure. One entry per CDR3 protein, called by TCRdb with MiXCR from the RACE reads. This table holds about 99,000 distinct CDR3 sequences, around 12% found once. Time point denoted: patch test 1, 2 weeks after DPC sensitization. Described treatment: therapeutic diphenylcyclopropenone sensitization with weekly scalp DPC. The source was whole blood, collected in connection with sensitization to the hapten diphenylcyclopropenone (DPC). All receptors come from a woman aged 40 to 50 with alopecia areata. Some clones in this sample may be carry-over from other donors' samples.

The chain employs TRBV28 and TRBJ2-7, with D maybe TRBD2 (6 bases). The germline V and J ends were trimmed by 7 bases and 11 bases, with 24 bases remaining between them. The CDR3 is made up of 14 amino acids. Germline V gives CDR1 MDHEN, CDR2 SYDVKM. In DNA, the CDR3 is TGTGCCAGCAATCCACCGGGCCCCCGCTCGGGGGAGTACTTC. It specifies CASNPPGPRSGEYF. Full variable domain (rest looked up from reference TRBV28 and TRBJ2-7): DVKVTQSSRYLVKRTGEKVFLECVQDMDHENMFWYRQDPGLGLRLIYFSYDVKMKEKGDIPEGYSVSREKKERFSLILESASTNQTSMYLCASNPPGPRSGEYFGPGTRLTVT.

This clonotype came up many times. V is TRBV11-2 and J is TRBJ2-1; 7 bases agree with TRBD2. In germline, CDR1 is SGHAT, CDR2 FQNNGV. V lost 4 bases, J lost 6 bases, and 6 bases stayed unmatched. The CDR3 contains 14 residues. CDR3 residues: CASSSGLVANEQFF. The DNA of the CDR3 is TGTGCCAGCAGCTCCGGACTAGTGGCCAATGAGCAGTTCTTC.

This clonotype was counted at least ten times. The V gene is TRBV12-3 or TRBV12-4, the J gene TRBJ2-3; TRBD2 matches 9 bases. V trimming: 6 bases; J trimming: 1 base; junction bases outside the gene matches: 5. The CDR3 has 15 amino acids. The CDR3 DNA follows: TGTGCCAGCAGCCGCCGGACTAGCGGCACAGATACGCAGTATTTT. Protein: CASSRRTSGTDTQYF.

V gene TRBV24-1 combines with J gene TRBJ2-2; 7 bases fit TRBD2. V dropped 5 bases and J dropped 10; count of bases not matched to a gene: 9. CDR1 is KGHDR, CDR2 SFDVKD, per germline. This CDR3 has 14 amino acids. In nucleotides, the CDR3 is TGTGCCACCAGTGGGTCTAGCGGCCCTGCGGAGCTGTTTTTT. It translates to CATSGSSGPAELFF.

This clonotype showed up many times. The chain uses TRBV18 and TRBJ1-4, with D maybe TRBD1 (6 bases). With 2 bases removed from V and 4 bases from J, the gap between germline ends came to 14 bases. CDR1 is KGHSH and CDR2 is LQKENI in the germline V gene. The CDR3 contains 16 residues. This CDR3 reads CASSPTQGALNEKLFF. CDR3 nucleotide sequence: TGTGCCAGCTCACCAACACAGGGTGCCCTTAATGAAAAACTGTTTTTT. The entire variable domain, with the rest obtained from reference TRBV18 and TRBJ1-4, is as follows: NAGVMQNPRHLVRRRGQEARLRCSPMKGHSHVYWYRQLPEEGLKFMVYLQKENIIDESGMPKERFSAEFPKEGPSILRIQQVVRGDSAAYFCASSPTQGALNEKLFFGSGTQLSVL.

The genes are TRBV5-6 and TRBJ1-3; D call uncertain. The CDR3 consists of 15 residues. Germline loops: CDR1 SGHDT, CDR2 YYEEEE. V was shortened by 4 bases and J by 0 bases, with 11 bases between the two germline ends. This CDR3 is CASSKTSHSGNTIYF. The CDR3 DNA is TGTGCCAGCAGCAAAACAAGCCACTCTGGAAACACCATATATTTT.

At least ten counts were recorded for this clonotype. The chain is built from TRBV12-3 or TRBV12-4 and TRBJ2-6, with D perhaps matching TRBD1 (6 bases). Between the trimmed V and J ends, which lost 6 bases and 2 bases, there was a span of 11 bases. This CDR3 spans 15 amino acids. CDR3: CASSLDRPGANVLTF. DNA for the CDR3: TGTGCCAGCAGCCTCGACAGGCCTGGGGCCAACGTCCTGACTTTC.

With regard to this clonotype: One end of the junction varies from germline; a read error may be responsible. The chain links TRBV7-7 to TRBJ2-1; D is ambiguous. CDR3 length: 16 amino acids. Germline V lookup: CDR1 SSHAT, CDR2 FNYEAQ (reference sequence). CDR3 region: CASSPFPQSSYNEQFF. CDR3 coding DNA: TGTGCTAGCAGCCCCTTCCCTCAAAGCTCCTACAATGAGCAGTTCTTC.

V is TRBV7-9 and J is TRBJ1-1; 11 positions agree with TRBD1. After removal of 3 bases from V and 11 bases from J, the junction contained 8 bases not matched to a gene. Per the germline V gene, CDR1 is SEHNR and CDR2 is FQNEAQ (reference sequence). The CDR3 covers 14 residues. The CDR3 sequence is CASSLDRGHIPAFF. The DNA for the CDR3 is TGTGCCAGCAGCTTGGACAGGGGGCACATTCCGGCTTTCTTT.

V usage is TRBV7-2 and J usage is TRBJ2-6; TRBD1 agrees at 11 bases. The trim removed 5 bases at V and 4 bases at J, leaving 10 bases unmatched. Germline V gene data show CDR1 as SGHTA and CDR2 as FQGNSA. This CDR3 region has 18 residues. CDR3: CASSPRTGGGSGANVLTF. The CDR3 region has the DNA TGTGCCAGCAGCCCTCGGACAGGGGGCGGCTCGGGGGCCAACGTCCTGACTTTC.

Here the CDR3 reads CASSGQVRDTQYF. The CDR3 nucleotides are TGTGCCAGCAGTGGGCAGGTTAGAGATACGCAGTATTTT. The chain is built from TRBV28 and TRBJ2-3, with D hard to call. The CDR3 is made up of 13 amino acids. Looked up from germline, CDR1 is MDHEN and CDR2 is SYDVKM. Trimming left V 5 bases short and J 5 bases short, with 11 bases between. The full variable domain, with the rest looked up from reference TRBV28 and TRBJ2-3, is DVKVTQSSRYLVKRTGEKVFLECVQDMDHENMFWYRQDPGLGLRLIYFSYDVKMKEKGDIPEGYSVSREKKERFSLILESASTNQTSMYLCASSGQVRDTQYFGPGTRLTVL.

The chain is built from TRBV10-3 and TRBJ2-1; 7 bases are a match to TRBD2. This CDR3 region has 11 residues. The germline V gene has CDR1 ENHRY and CDR2 SYGVKD. The trim removed 10 bases at V and 6 bases at J, leaving 3 bases unmatched. CDR3 sequence: CASGSLNEQFF. DNA of the CDR3: TGTGCCAGCGGGAGTCTCAATGAGCAGTTCTTC.

This clonotype was counted a few times. J is TRBJ2-2 and V is TRBV7-2; the D call may be TRBD1 or TRBD2 (5 bases each). Per germline, CDR1 SGHTA and CDR2 FQGNSA. The CDR3 sequence is 15 residues long. The germline V and J ends were trimmed by 1 base and 3 bases, with 9 bases remaining between them. The CDR3 DNA reads as TGTGCCAGCAGCTTAGTTTGGGACGACACCGGGGAGCTGTTTTTT. Amino acid sequence: CASSLVWDDTGELFF.

This clonotype was observed a few times. V and J are TRBV29-1 and TRBJ2-1; a possible D gene is TRBD1 (6 bases). The CDR3 totals 13 residues. V lost 7 bases to trimming and J lost 4 bases, with 14 bases between them. The germline V gene has CDR1 SQVTM and CDR2 ANQGSEA. The CDR3 is CSAGRGGYNEQFF. In DNA form, the CDR3 reads TGCAGCGCTGGCAGAGGGGGTTACAATGAGCAGTTCTTC.

The chain recombines TRBV2 with TRBJ2-3; 13 nucleotides line up with TRBD2. CDR1 is SNHLY and CDR2 is FYNNEI in the germline V gene. This CDR3 is built from 14 residues. J lost 12 bases, V lost 8 bases, and 11 bases had no gene match. CDR3 nucleotides: TGTGCCAGCGTGGGACTAGCGGGGAGGCTTAACCAGTATTTT. Translation: CASVGLAGRLNQYF.

The rearrangement links TRBV4-3 to TRBJ2-1, with 11 bases lining up with TRBD1. V shed 1 base and J 8 bases; nucleotides not matched to a gene: 4. The CDR3 runs to 15 residues. Looked up from germline, CDR1 is LGHNA and CDR2 is YSLEER. The CDR3 nucleotides are TGCGCCAGCAGCCAAGGGACAGGGGGCGGCGATGAGCAGTTCTTC. It yields the protein CASSQGTGGGDEQFF.

This clonotype was detected a few times. This sequence joins TRBV28 and TRBJ2-2, with D hard to call. V was trimmed by 1 base and J by 7 bases, leaving 10 bases between them. The length of the CDR3 is 14 residues. Germline CDR1 reads MDHEN; CDR2 reads SYDVKM. The CDR3 DNA reads TGTGCCAGCAGTTTATTAGCAAGATACGGGGAGCTGTTTTTT. Translated, it gives CASSLLARYGELFF.

The chain has TRBV19 and TRBJ1-3; D gene uncertain. The CDR3 is 16 residues long. The ends were cut back, 2 bases at V and 0 bases at J, with 11 bases in the middle. Germline V gene data show CDR1 as LNHDA and CDR2 as SQIVND (reference sequence). The CDR3 DNA sequence: TGTGCCAGTAGTATAAGGACCCTGAGCTCTGGAAACACCATATATTTT. Residues: CASSIRTLSSGNTIYF. Looking up the rest from reference TRBV19 and TRBJ1-3 gives the full variable domain: DGGITQSPKYLFRKEGQNVTLSCEQNLNHDAMYWYRQDPGQGLRLIYYSQIVNDFQKGDIAEGYSVSREKKESFPLTVTSAQKNPTAFYLCASSIRTLSSGNTIYFGEGSWLTVV.

The V call is TRBV20-1, the J call TRBJ2-7, with D perhaps matching TRBD1 (5 bases). Per the germline V gene, CDR1 is DFQATT and CDR2 is SNEGSKA (reference sequence). V lost 5 bases, J lost 0 bases, and 8 bases lay in between. This CDR3 comprises 12 residues. CDR3 sequence reads: CSAHRSSYEQYF. The CDR3 DNA sequence: TGCAGTGCTCACAGGAGCTCCTACGAGCAGTACTTC.

This clonotype was found a few times. This rearrangement joins TRBV29-1 to TRBJ2-2; the D gene is possibly TRBD1 (6 bases). The CDR3 sequence is 14 residues long. Germline V gene sequence: CDR1 SQVTM, CDR2 ANQGSEA. The germline V and J ends were trimmed by 4 bases and 3 bases, with 12 bases remaining between them. The DNA for the CDR3 is TGCAGCGTTGGCAGGGGTTCGGACACCGGGGAGCTGTTTTTT. Translating it yields CSVGRGSDTGELFF.

The V gene is TRBV3-1, the J gene TRBJ1-2, with 8 nucleotides matching TRBD1. Germline CDR1 is LGHDT and CDR2 is YNNKEL (reference sequence). CDR3 length: 16 residues. Losses at the gene ends were 4 bases for V and 7 bases for J; bases not matched to a gene: 14. This CDR3 is CASSPDRWTGSLGYTF. The CDR3 DNA reads TGTGCCAGCAGCCCAGATCGGTGGACAGGGTCCCTTGGCTACACCTTC.

In its sample, this clonotype was seen many times. This chain connects TRBV18 to TRBJ2-1; no firm D call. Germline CDR1 reads KGHSH; CDR2 reads LQKENI. The CDR3 spans 13 residues. Trimming removed 0 bases from V and 4 bases from J, with 4 bases in between. The CDR3 DNA follows: TGTGCCAGCTCACCACCCGGGTACAATGAGCAGTTCTTC. Amino acids: CASSPPGYNEQFF.

This rearrangement joins TRBV30 to TRBJ2-2, with D hard to call. The germline CDR1 and CDR2 sequences are GTSNPN and SVGIG (reference sequence). V was clipped by 0 bases and J by 7 bases, with 3 bases between them. The CDR3 has 11 residues. The CDR3 protein is CAWSVGGELFF. The CDR3 DNA is TGTGCCTGGAGTGTTGGCGGGGAGCTGTTTTTT.

In this sample, this clonotype turned up many times. The V call is TRBV7-8, the J call TRBJ1-2; D call uncertain. The germline gives CDR1 SGHVS, CDR2 FQNEAQ. Trimming stripped 4 bases from V and 5 bases from J, with 11 bases between. The CDR3 spans 13 residues. For the CDR3, the DNA is TGTGCCAGCAGCTCCGGGTATTCTTATGGCTACACCTTC. Translation: CASSSGYSYGYTF.

This clonotype was seen ten or more times. The rearrangement uses TRBV6-5 and TRBJ2-7; D is undetermined. Germline loops: CDR1 MNHEY, CDR2 SVGAGI. This CDR3 has 17 residues. V was cut by 2 bases and J by 7 bases, with 24 bases left in between. The CDR3 coding sequence is TGTGCCAGCAGTTACACCTCAGTCGGTCGGCGTTCGTGGGAGCAGTACTTC. Amino acid sequence: CASSYTSVGRRSWEQYF.

There are a few counts of this clonotype. J is TRBJ1-6 and V is TRBV28; the D is unclear. Deletions cut 3 bases from V and 9 bases from J, with 9 bases between. Germline CDR1 and CDR2: MDHEN and SYDVKM. The CDR3 covers 13 residues. CDR3 nucleotide sequence: TGTGCCAGCAGTTTCGCGTTTGGTTCACCCCTCCACTTT. This codes for CASSFAFGSPLHF.

This clonotype was seen just once. The germline gene is not matched at one end of the junction; a read error may be the cause. The chain links TRBV20-1 to TRBJ2-6, with D perhaps TRBD1 or TRBD2 (5 bases each). CDR1 and CDR2 from the germline V gene are DFQATT and SNEGSKA (reference sequence). This CDR3 has 17 amino acids. CDR3 in amino acids: CSANGHGTPSGTNVLTF. CDR3 DNA sequence: TGCAGTGCCAACGGACACGGGACCCCGTCTGGGACCAACGTCCTGACTTTC.